These T cell receptor beta chains were read from a single sample in a study of blood T cell repertoires in COVID-19. Data came from immunoSEQ multiplex PCR; TCRdb stores just in-frame clones and leaves some out. Here the sample spans about 55,000 clones, 82% being singletons. Specimen: peripheral blood. Receptor source: a human donor in a cohort sampled during active or convalescent COVID-19. CDR3s include the opening cysteine and the closing phenylalanine or tryptophan. A D gene is named only where the DNA matches it firmly. A row's size may be missing; if present it is once, few, many or a size class.

v_call	d_call	j_call	clone_size	cdr3_aa	cdr3_nt
TRBV19	NA	TRBJ1-2	once	CASGGYGYTF	TGCGCGTCGGGAGGATATGGCTACACCTTC
TRBV6-5	NA	TRBJ1-2	NA	CASLDPGHTLYGYTF	TGTGCCAGCCTTGATCCGGGACACACCCTCTATGGCTACACCTTC
TRBV28	NA	TRBJ1-6	NA	CASSLPRTGLHSPLHF	TGTGCCAGCAGTTTGCCCCGGACTGGGCTTCATTCACCCCTCCACTTT
TRBV27	NA	TRBJ1-1	few	CASSITGGLGEAFF	TGTGCCAGCAGTATAACGGGGGGATTAGGTGAAGCTTTCTTT
TRBV7-9	TRBD1	TRBJ2-2	once	CASRRRTGNTGELFF	TGTGCCAGCAGGCGCCGGACAGGAAACACCGGGGAGCTGTTTTTT
TRBV7-2	NA	TRBJ1-4	NA	CASSLVTATNEKLFF	TGTGCCAGCAGCTTAGTGACAGCTACAAATGAAAAACTGTTTTTT
TRBV20-1	NA	TRBJ1-2	NA	CSVADSYGYTF	TGCAGTGTTGCTGACTCCTATGGCTACACCTTC
TRBV7-2	NA	TRBJ2-7	NA	CASSLAQGRSEQYF	TGTGCCAGCAGCTTAGCCCAGGGTAGATCCGAGCAGTACTTC
TRBV10-3	TRBD2	TRBJ2-3	NA	CATRNGGVTDTQYF	TGTGCCACGAGAAATGGGGGGGTCACAGATACGCAGTATTTT
TRBV7-2	TRBD2	TRBJ2-7	NA	CASSLGSGEPTYEQYF	TGTGCCAGCAGCTTAGGGAGCGGGGAACCCACCTACGAGCAGTACTTC
TRBV5-1	TRBD1	TRBJ2-2	NA	CASSWDRLRGELFF	TGCGCCAGCAGCTGGGACAGATTAAGAGGGGAGCTGTTTTTT
TRBV25-1	TRBD2	TRBJ2-2	few	CASSEGRGDTGELFF	TGTGCCAGCAGTGAAGGGCGGGGGGACACCGGGGAGCTGTTTTTT
TRBV15	NA	TRBJ1-5	NA	CATSREGHLRDSEDQPQHF	TGTGCCACCAGCAGAGAGGGGCATTTACGGGACTCCGAAGATCAGCCCCAGCATTTT
TRBV7-9	TRBD1	TRBJ1-1	NA	CASSPVGTGGTNTEAFF	TGTGCCAGCAGCCCGGTCGGGACAGGGGGGACTAACACTGAAGCTTTCTTT
TRBV27	NA	TRBJ1-5	NA	CASSLVGRGQPQHF	TGTGCCAGCAGTTTAGTGGGGAGAGGCCAGCCCCAGCATTTT
TRBV6-1	TRBD1	TRBJ1-5	NA	CASSEPPTGEQPQHF	TGTGCCAGCAGTGAACCTCCTACAGGGGAACAGCCCCAGCATTTT
TRBV14	TRBD1	TRBJ2-5	NA	CASSQDDRVVSGETQYF	TGTGCCAGCAGCCAAGATGACAGGGTCGTTTCTGGAGAGACCCAGTACTTC
TRBV7-9	NA	TRBJ2-1	NA	CASSLARREQFF	TGTGCCAGCAGCTTAGCGCGCCGGGAGCAGTTCTTC
TRBV4-3	NA	TRBJ1-2	NA	CASSPPRGYGYTF	TGCGCCAGCAGCCCCCCGCGTGGCTATGGCTACACCTTC
TRBV7-9	NA	TRBJ1-2	NA	CASSFGSNYGYTF	TGTGCCAGCAGCTTTGGCTCTAACTATGGCTACACCTTC
TRBV30	NA	TRBJ2-2	NA	CAWSSTGTGELFF	TGTGCCTGGAGTTCGACTGGCACCGGGGAGCTGTTTTTT
TRBV5-6	TRBD2	TRBJ2-3	NA	CASSHSGGPGDTQYF	TGTGCCAGCAGCCATAGCGGGGGTCCAGGTGATACGCAGTATTTT
TRBV5-5	TRBD1	TRBJ1-3	NA	CASSLWGGQGSSGNTIYF	TGTGCCAGCAGCTTGTGGGGCGGACAGGGGAGCTCTGGAAACACCATATATTTT
TRBV2	NA	TRBJ1-1	NA	CASVKGREGNTEAFF	TGTGCCAGCGTTAAAGGCAGGGAGGGGAACACTGAAGCTTTCTTT
TRBV11-1	TRBD1	TRBJ2-1	once	CASSFRRQGAYNEQFF	TGTGCCAGCAGCTTCAGGCGACAGGGGGCGTACAATGAGCAGTTCTTC
TRBV6-2/TRBV6-3	NA	TRBJ2-4	NA	CASSYSRGAKNIQYF	TGTGCCAGCAGTTACTCCCGGGGGGCCAAAAACATTCAGTACTTC
TRBV29-1	NA	TRBJ1-2	many	CSVEARYGYTF	TGCAGCGTTGAGGCGCGGTATGGCTACACCTTC
TRBV9	NA	TRBJ2-1	NA	CASSPRGGNHNEQFF	TGTGCCAGCAGCCCCCGAGGAGGAAATCACAATGAGCAGTTCTTC
TRBV4-3	TRBD2	TRBJ2-3	NA	CASSQDGLAGGPRTDTQYF	TGCGCCAGCAGCCAAGACGGACTAGCGGGGGGGCCGCGCACAGATACGCAGTATTTT
TRBV6-5	TRBD1	TRBJ2-7	NA	CASSYRDRIVEQYF	TGTGCCAGCAGTTACCGGGACAGGATCGTCGAGCAGTACTTC
TRBV4-1	NA	TRBJ1-2	few	CASSQVGQSGYTF	TGCGCCAGCAGCCAAGTGGGACAATCCGGCTACACCTTC
TRBV14	NA	TRBJ1-1	NA	CASSLQQGNTEAFF	TGTGCCAGCAGCCTGCAACAGGGGAACACTGAAGCTTTCTTT
TRBV9	TRBD2	TRBJ2-3	NA	CASSPTSGGQWGTDTQYF	TGTGCCAGCAGCCCGACTAGCGGGGGGCAGTGGGGCACAGATACGCAGTATTTT
TRBV7-6	NA	TRBJ1-1	NA	CASSWGLGTEAFF	TGTGCCAGCAGCTGGGGCTTGGGCACTGAAGCTTTCTTT
TRBV9	NA	TRBJ2-1	NA	CASSVGRGSSYNEQFF	TGTGCCAGCAGCGTAGGGCGGGGCAGCTCCTACAATGAGCAGTTCTTC
TRBV19	NA	TRBJ1-6	NA	CASTSGTYNSPLHF	TGTGCCAGTACCTCCGGGACTTATAATTCACCCCTCCACTTT
TRBV6-5	TRBD1	TRBJ2-7	NA	CASRPTAGTGAQYF	TGTGCCAGCAGGCCGACTGCCGGGACAGGGGCGCAGTACTTC
TRBV6-6	TRBD2	TRBJ2-3	once	CASTAGGLVDTQYF	TGTGCCAGCACTGCGGGGGGCCTCGTGGATACGCAGTATTTT
TRBV2	TRBD2	TRBJ2-7	NA	CASMAGGYEQYF	TGTGCCAGCATGGCGGGGGGGTACGAGCAGTACTTC
TRBV19	TRBD1	TRBJ2-7	NA	CASSIVTGQVYEQYF	TGTGCCAGTAGTATAGTGACAGGGCAAGTCTACGAGCAGTACTTC
TRBV4-1	TRBD2	TRBJ2-3	NA	CASSHPSQRGGINTQYF	TGCGCCAGCAGCCACCCATCCCAGCGGGGGGGCATCAATACGCAGTATTTT
TRBV6-5	NA	TRBJ1-2	NA	CASSYRGRGSYGYTF	TGTGCCAGCAGTTACCGGGGGAGGGGCAGCTATGGCTACACCTTC
TRBV5-1	NA	TRBJ1-1	NA	CASSLGGMNTEAFF	TGCGCCAGCAGCTTGGGGGGCATGAACACTGAAGCTTTCTTT
TRBV6-1	NA	TRBJ1-3	few	CASSEVESFSGNTIYF	TGTGCCAGCAGTGAAGTAGAGTCGTTCTCTGGAAACACCATATATTTT
TRBV6-2/TRBV6-3	NA	TRBJ1-3	NA	CASSYLSQRTLSGNTIYF	TGTGCCAGCAGTTACTTATCTCAGCGTACACTCTCTGGAAACACCATATATTTT
TRBV2	TRBD1	TRBJ2-5	NA	CASRIRGQGGETQYF	TGTGCCAGCAGGATAAGGGGACAGGGAGGGGAGACCCAGTACTTC
TRBV5-5	NA	TRBJ1-1	NA	CASSFSQITEAFF	TGTGCCAGCAGCTTTTCCCAGATCACTGAAGCTTTCTTT
TRBV4-2	NA	TRBJ2-2	NA	CASSQGDTDTGELFF	TGTGCCAGCAGCCAAGGGGACACGGACACCGGGGAGCTGTTTTTT
TRBV7-2	NA	TRBJ1-1	few	CASSLELRNTEAFF	TGTGCCAGCAGCTTAGAGCTACGGAACACTGAAGCTTTCTTT
TRBV18	NA	TRBJ1-1	NA	CASSPPVLPEAFF	TGTGCCAGCTCACCACCGGTACTACCTGAAGCTTTCTTT
TRBV7-2	NA	TRBJ2-3	few	CASSSTSTDTQYF	TGTGCCAGCAGCTCCACTAGCACAGATACGCAGTATTTT
TRBV24-1	TRBD2	TRBJ2-1	NA	CATSEGTSGRGGSYNEQFF	TGTGCCACCAGTGAAGGGACTAGCGGTCGAGGGGGCTCCTACAATGAGCAGTTCTTC
TRBV6-5	NA	TRBJ1-6	once	CASRSSAGDNSPLHF	TGTGCCAGCAGATCCTCCGCCGGGGATAATTCACCCCTCCACTTT
TRBV19	TRBD1	TRBJ1-6	few	CASSTAGTANSPLHF	TGTGCCAGTAGCACGGCCGGGACAGCGAATTCACCCCTCCACTTT
TRBV25-1	NA	TRBJ1-1	NA	CASSEIGGVGDTEAFF	TGTGCCAGCAGTGAAATAGGGGGAGTAGGGGACACTGAAGCTTTCTTT
TRBV5-6	TRBD2	TRBJ2-7	NA	CASSLVPTQAGEYF	TGTGCCAGCAGCTTAGTGCCGACACAGGCGGGGGAGTACTTC
TRBV5-1	NA	TRBJ1-1	NA	CASSWGGGSAAEAFF	TGCGCCAGCAGCTGGGGGGGCGGCAGTGCGGCCGAAGCTTTCTTT